This T cell receptor beta chain was sequenced for a study of Ad26.COV2.S vaccination and SARS-CoV-2 variants. Study-wide results and caveats: Using TCR breadth and depth analyses may have led to underestimated total T cell responses.

The CDR3 has 15 amino acids. V lost 6 bases and J 0 bases, leaving 13 bases between the germline ends. Germline CDR1 reads ENHRY; CDR2 reads SYGVKD. TCRdb's table, derived via immunoSEQ multiplex PCR, lists solely in-frame clones and lacks some. The sample includes some 340,000 clones, around 84% of them seen just once. Points on this clone: Antigen specificity is unknown.

The treatment: over 15 received Ad26.COV2.S at low or high dose, single or two shots; 5 received placebo; per-sample allocation not given. All samples were drawn on day 63, counting from the first vaccine or placebo injection. The starting material was peripheral blood, obtained in a trial of Ad26.COV2.S vaccine versus placebo. The chain is built from TRBV10-3 and TRBJ2-3; possibly TRBD1 for D (6 bases). The sequence came from a person aged 18-60 years who received the Ad26.COV2.S COVID-19 vaccine or a placebo. The CDR3 sequence is CAIRPGTGSTDTQYF. For the CDR3, the DNA is TGTGCCATCAGACCCGGCACAGGGAGCACAGATACGCAGTATTTT.